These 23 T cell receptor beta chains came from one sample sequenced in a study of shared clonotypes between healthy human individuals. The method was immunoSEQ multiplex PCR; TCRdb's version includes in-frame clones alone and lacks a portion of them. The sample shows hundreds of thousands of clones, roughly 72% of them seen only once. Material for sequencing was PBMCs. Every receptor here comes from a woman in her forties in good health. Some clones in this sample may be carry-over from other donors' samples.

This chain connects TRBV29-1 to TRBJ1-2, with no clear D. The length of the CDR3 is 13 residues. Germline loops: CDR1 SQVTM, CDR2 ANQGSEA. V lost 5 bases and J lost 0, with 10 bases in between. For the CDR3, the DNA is TGCAGCGTTTACGACCCAACTAACTATGGCTACACCTTC. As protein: CSVYDPTNYGYTF.

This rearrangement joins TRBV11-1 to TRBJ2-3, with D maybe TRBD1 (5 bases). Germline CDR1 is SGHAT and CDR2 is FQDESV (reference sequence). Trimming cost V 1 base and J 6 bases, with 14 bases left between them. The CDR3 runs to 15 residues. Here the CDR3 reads CASSLEYGARDTQYF. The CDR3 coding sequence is TGTGCCAGCAGCTTAGAGTATGGGGCCCGGGATACGCAGTATTTT.

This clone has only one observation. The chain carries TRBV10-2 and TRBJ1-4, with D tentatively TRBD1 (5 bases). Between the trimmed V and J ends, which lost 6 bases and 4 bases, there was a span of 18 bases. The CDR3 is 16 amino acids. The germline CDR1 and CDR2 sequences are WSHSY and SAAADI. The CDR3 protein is CASRPLRVQGNEKLFF. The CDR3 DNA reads TGCGCCAGCAGACCCTTACGAGTTCAGGGTAATGAAAAACTGTTTTTT.

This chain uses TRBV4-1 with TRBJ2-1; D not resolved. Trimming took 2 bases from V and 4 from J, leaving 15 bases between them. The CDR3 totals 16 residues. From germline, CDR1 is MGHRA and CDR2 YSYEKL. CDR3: CASSQTLVARYNEQFF. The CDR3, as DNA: TGCGCCAGCAGCCAAACCCTAGTAGCTCGGTACAATGAGCAGTTCTTC.

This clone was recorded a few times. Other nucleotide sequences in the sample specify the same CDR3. As DNA, the CDR3 is TGTGCCTGGAGTCCAAGTTACACCGGGGAGCTGTTTTTT. Translation: CAWSPSYTGELFF. The genes are TRBV30 and TRBJ2-2; D uncertain. V lost 2 bases to trimming and J lost 3 bases, with 7 bases between them. Germline CDR1 and CDR2: GTSNPN and SVGIG (reference sequence). This CDR3 is built from 13 residues.

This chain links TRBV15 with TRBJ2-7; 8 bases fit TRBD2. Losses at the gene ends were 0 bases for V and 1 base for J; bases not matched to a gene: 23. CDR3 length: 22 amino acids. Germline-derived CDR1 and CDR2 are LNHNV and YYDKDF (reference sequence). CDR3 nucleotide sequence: TGTGCCACCAGCAGAGATCGTTATGGAGGGGGACTAGGGATGCTTTTGTCCTACGAGCAGTACTTC. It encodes CATSRDRYGGGLGMLLSYEQYF.

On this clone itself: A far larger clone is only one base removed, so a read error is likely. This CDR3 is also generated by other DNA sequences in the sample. The CDR3 loop reads CASSIAAGGSAGELFF. Here the CDR3 DNA reads TGTGCCAGCAGCATTGCGGCGGGAGGTTCCGCCGGGGAGCTGTTTTTT. The chain recombines TRBV9 with TRBJ2-2, with 8 positions matching TRBD2. Germline V lookup: CDR1 SGDLS, CDR2 YYNGEE. The CDR3 runs to 16 residues. V was pared by 4 bases and J by 6 bases, with 11 bases of the junction left unmatched.

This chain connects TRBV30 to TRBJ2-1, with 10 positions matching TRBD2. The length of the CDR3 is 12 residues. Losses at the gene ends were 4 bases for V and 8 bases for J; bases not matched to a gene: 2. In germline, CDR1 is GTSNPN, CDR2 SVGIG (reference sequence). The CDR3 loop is CAWTSGGDEQFF. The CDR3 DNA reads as TGTGCCTGGACTAGCGGGGGCGATGAGCAGTTCTTC. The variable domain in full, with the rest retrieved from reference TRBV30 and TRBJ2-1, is SQTIHQWPATLVQPVGSPLSLECTVEGTSNPNLYWYRQAAGRGLQLLFYSVGIGQISSEVPQNLSASRPQDRQFILSSKKLLLSDSGFYLCAWTSGGDEQFFGPGTRLTVL.

The DNA for the CDR3 is TGTGCCAGCAGAACTTCAGGACTAGCGGACTACAATGAGCAGTTCTTC. Translated: CASRTSGLADYNEQFF. The chain is built from TRBV27 and TRBJ2-1, with 10 bases fitting TRBD2. The CDR3 contains 16 residues. Germline V gene sequence: CDR1 MNHEY, CDR2 SMNVEV (reference sequence). J gave up 3 bases and V 6 bases, and 8 bases lay outside the gene matches.

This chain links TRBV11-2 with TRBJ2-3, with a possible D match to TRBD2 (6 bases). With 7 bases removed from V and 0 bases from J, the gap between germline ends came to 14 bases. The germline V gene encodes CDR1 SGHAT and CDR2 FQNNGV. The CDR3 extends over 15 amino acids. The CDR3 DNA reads TGTGCCAGCAACCCCGGCGGGGCCAGCACAGATACGCAGTATTTT. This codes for CASNPGGASTDTQYF.

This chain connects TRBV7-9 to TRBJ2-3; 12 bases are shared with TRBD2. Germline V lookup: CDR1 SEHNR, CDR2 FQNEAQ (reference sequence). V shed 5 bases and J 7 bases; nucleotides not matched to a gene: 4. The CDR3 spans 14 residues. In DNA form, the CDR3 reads TGTGCCAGCAGCGAGACTAGCGGGAGTAATACGCAGTATTTT. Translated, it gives CASSETSGSNTQYF. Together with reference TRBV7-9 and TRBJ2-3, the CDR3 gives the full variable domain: DTGVSQNPRHKITKRGQNVTFRCDPISEHNRLYWYRQTLGQGPEFLTYFQNEAQLEKSRLLSDRFSAERPKGSFSTLEIQRTEQGDSAMYLCASSETSGSNTQYFGPGTRLTVL.

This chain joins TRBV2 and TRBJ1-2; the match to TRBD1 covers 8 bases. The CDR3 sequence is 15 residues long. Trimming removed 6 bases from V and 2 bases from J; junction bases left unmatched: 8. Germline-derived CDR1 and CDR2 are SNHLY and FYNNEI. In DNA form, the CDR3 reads TGTGCCAGCAGCCAAGGACAGGGCGGGAACTATGGCTACACCTTC. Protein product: CASSQGQGGNYGYTF.

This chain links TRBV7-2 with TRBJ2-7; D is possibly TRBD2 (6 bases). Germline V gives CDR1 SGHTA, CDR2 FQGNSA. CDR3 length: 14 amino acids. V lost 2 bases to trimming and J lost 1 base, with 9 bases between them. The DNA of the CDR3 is TGTGCCAGCAGCTTAACTAGCTCGTCCTACGAGCAGTACTTC. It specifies CASSLTSSSYEQYF.

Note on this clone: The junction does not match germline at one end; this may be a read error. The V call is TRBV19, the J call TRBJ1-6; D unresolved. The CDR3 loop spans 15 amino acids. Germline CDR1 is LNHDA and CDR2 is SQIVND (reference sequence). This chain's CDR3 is CASSIAQSGYTPPHF. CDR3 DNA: TGTGCCAGTAGTATAGCCCAGTCTGGGTATACACCCCCCCACTTT.

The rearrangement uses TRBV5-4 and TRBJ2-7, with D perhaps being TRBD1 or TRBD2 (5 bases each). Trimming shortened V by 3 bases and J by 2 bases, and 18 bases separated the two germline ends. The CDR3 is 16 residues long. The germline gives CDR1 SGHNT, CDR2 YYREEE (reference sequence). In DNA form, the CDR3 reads TGTGCCAGCAGCTGGGGGAACGAGAGAGCGGCCTACGAGCAGTACTTC. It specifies CASSWGNERAAYEQYF.

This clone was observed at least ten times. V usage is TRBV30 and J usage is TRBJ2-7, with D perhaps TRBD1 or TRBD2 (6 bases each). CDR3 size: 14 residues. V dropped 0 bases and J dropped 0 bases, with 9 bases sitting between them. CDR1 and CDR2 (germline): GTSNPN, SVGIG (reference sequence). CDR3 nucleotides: TGTGCCTGGAGTGTAGGGGGACTCTCCTACGAGCAGTACTTC. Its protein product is CAWSVGGLSYEQYF.

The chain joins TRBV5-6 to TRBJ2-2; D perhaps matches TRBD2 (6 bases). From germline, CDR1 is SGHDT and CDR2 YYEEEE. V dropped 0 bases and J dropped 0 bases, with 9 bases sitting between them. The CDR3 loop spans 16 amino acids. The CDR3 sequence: CASSLAGGTNTGELFF. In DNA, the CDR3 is TGTGCCAGCAGCTTGGCCGGGGGTACGAACACCGGGGAGCTGTTTTTT. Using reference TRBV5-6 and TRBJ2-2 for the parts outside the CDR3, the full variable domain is DAGVTQSPTHLIKTRGQQVTLRCSPKSGHDTVSWYQQALGQGPQFIFQYYEEEERQRGNFPDRFSGHQFPNYSSELNVNALLLGDSALYLCASSLAGGTNTGELFFGEGSRLTVL.

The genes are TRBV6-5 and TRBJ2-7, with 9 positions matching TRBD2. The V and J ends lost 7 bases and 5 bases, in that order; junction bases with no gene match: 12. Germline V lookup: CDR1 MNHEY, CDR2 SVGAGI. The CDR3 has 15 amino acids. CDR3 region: CASTPGYSGSHEQYF. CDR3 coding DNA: TGTGCCAGCACCCCGGGCTATAGCGGGAGTCACGAGCAGTACTTC.

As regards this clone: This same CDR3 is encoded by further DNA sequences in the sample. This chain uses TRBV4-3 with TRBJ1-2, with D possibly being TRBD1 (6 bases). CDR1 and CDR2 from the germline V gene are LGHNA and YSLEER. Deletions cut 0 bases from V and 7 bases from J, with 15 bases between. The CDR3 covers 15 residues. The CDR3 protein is CASSQDIAGVGGYTF. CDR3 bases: TGCGCCAGCAGCCAAGATATCGCAGGGGTAGGTGGCTACACCTTC.

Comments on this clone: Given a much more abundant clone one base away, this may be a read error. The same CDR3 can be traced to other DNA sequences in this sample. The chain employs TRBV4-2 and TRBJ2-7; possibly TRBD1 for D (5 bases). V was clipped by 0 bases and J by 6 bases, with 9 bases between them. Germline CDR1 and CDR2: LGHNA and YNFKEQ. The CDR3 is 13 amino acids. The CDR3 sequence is CASSQDRVGEQYF. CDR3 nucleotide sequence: TGTGCCAGCAGCCAAGACAGGGTGGGCGAGCAGTACTTC.

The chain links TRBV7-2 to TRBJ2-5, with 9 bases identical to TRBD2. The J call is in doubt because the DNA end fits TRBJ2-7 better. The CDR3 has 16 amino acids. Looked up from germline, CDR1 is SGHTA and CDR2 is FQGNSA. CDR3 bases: TGTGCCAGCAGCTTAGCGGCGATAGCGGGAGCTTACGAGCAGTACTTC. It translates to CASSLAAIAGAYEQYF.

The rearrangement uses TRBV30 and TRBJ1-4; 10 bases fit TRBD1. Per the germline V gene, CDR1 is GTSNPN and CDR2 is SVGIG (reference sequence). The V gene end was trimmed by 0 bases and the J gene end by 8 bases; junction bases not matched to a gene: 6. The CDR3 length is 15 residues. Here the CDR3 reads CAWSVGGQGNEKLFF. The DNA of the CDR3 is TGTGCCTGGAGTGTTGGGGGACAGGGGAACGAAAAACTGTTTTTT. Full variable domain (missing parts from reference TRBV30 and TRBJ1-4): SQTIHQWPATLVQPVGSPLSLECTVEGTSNPNLYWYRQAAGRGLQLLFYSVGIGQISSEVPQNLSASRPQDRQFILSSKKLLLSDSGFYLCAWSVGGQGNEKLFFGSGTQLSVL.

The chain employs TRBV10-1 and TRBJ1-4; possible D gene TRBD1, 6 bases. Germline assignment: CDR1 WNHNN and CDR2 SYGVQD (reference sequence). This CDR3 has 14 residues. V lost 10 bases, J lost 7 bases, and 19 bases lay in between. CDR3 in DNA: TGCGCCATCCTGCCCAGGGGCCGTAGTGAAAAACTGTTTTTT. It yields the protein CAILPRGRSEKLFF.